One sample yielded the 15 T cell receptor beta chains listed below, sequenced in a study of cytomegalovirus exposure and HLA in healthy donors. The PCR employed 60 Vbeta primers together with 13 Jbeta primers. Data came from immunoSEQ multiplex PCR; TCRdb stores just in-frame clones and leaves some out. The repertoire includes roughly 120,000 clones, around three quarters of them detected once, and about 13% sits in the top ten. The sample comprised PBMCs. The source of these receptors is a woman between 55 and 75 years old in good health and CMV-seropositive.

The chain combines TRBV7-3 with TRBJ2-1, with D tentatively TRBD2 (6 bases). The CDR3 runs to 15 residues. The V end lost 6 bases, the J end lost 3 bases, and 15 bases lay between the germline ends. In germline, CDR1 is SGHTA, CDR2 FQGTGA. The CDR3: CASSPQLTSYNEQFF. DNA of the CDR3: TGTGCCAGCAGTCCGCAATTGACTAGCTACAATGAGCAGTTCTTC.

The CDR3 region has the DNA TGTGCCAGCAGCACCTCGCCCCTTTCTATGCGAGATGGCTACACCTTC. As protein: CASSTSPLSMRDGYTF. The chain couples TRBV7-2 to TRBJ1-2, with D uncertain. Germline loops: CDR1 SGHTA, CDR2 FQGNSA. V dropped 5 bases and J dropped 6 bases, with 22 bases sitting between them. The CDR3 sequence is 16 residues long.

The CDR3 DNA is TGTGCCACCAGCAGAGATTTGAGAATCTACGAGCAGTACTTC. Its protein product is CATSRDLRIYEQYF. The rearrangement joins TRBV15 to TRBJ2-7; D is unresolved. V lost 0 bases to trimming and J lost 3 bases, with 9 bases between them. Germline CDR1 reads LNHNV; CDR2 reads YYDKDF (reference sequence). The CDR3 has 14 residues.

This rearrangement joins TRBV7-2 to TRBJ2-7; unclear D gene. The CDR3 covers 15 residues. Trimming took 1 base from V and 0 from J, leaving 10 bases between them. The germline CDR1 and CDR2 sequences are SGHTA and FQGNSA. CDR3 sequence: CASSLEAGSSYEQYF. The DNA for the CDR3 is TGTGCCAGCAGCTTAGAGGCAGGCAGCTCCTACGAGCAGTACTTC.

Note on this clone: This is likely a read error, given that the CDR3 carries no conserved phenylalanine or tryptophan at its end. J is TRBJ1-3 and V is TRBV13, with D possibly TRBD1 on 5 matching bases. Trimming took 5 bases from V and 2 from J, leaving 16 bases between them. Germline V lookup: CDR1 PRHDT, CDR2 FYEKMQ (reference sequence). This CDR3 spans 16 amino acids. CDR3: CASSHNLGGTGNTIYL. As DNA, the CDR3 is TGTGCCAGCAGCCACAACTTGGGGGGGACTGGAAACACCATATATCTT.

V and J are TRBV7-6 and TRBJ2-7, with 12 bases aligning to TRBD2. The CDR3 has 14 residues. The germline V gene has CDR1 SGHVS and CDR2 FNYEAQ. V lost 6 bases and J lost 6; bases outside the gene matches: 6. CDR3 nucleotides: TGTGCCAGCAGACCTAGCGGGGGGGCCGGCGAGCAGTACTTC. Protein sequence: CASRPSGGAGEQYF. The full variable domain, completed using reference TRBV7-6 and TRBJ2-7, is GAGVSQSPRYKVTKRGQDVALRCDPISGHVSLYWYRQALGQGPEFLTYFNYEAQQDKSGLPNDRFSAERPEGSISTLTIQRTEQRDSAMYRCASRPSGGAGEQYFGPGTRLTVT.

The chain links TRBV4-2 to TRBJ2-5; D may be TRBD2 (7 bases). The CDR3 covers 16 residues. The V gene's germline CDR1 is LGHNA and CDR2 YNFKEQ. V dropped 4 bases and J dropped 4 bases, with 19 bases sitting between them. The CDR3 DNA is TGTGCCAGCAGCCGCATAGGGGGAGGGTCCGGAGAGACCCAGTACTTC. As protein: CASSRIGGGSGETQYF.

A few counts support this clone. In DNA form, the CDR3 reads TGTGCCAGCAGTCCCCGGGACAGGGGTGCTGAAGCTTTCTTT. Translation: CASSPRDRGAEAFF. The chain is built from TRBV6-1 and TRBJ1-1; 10 nucleotides agree with TRBD1. The CDR3 has 14 amino acids. The V segment lost 5 bases and the J segment 6 bases; nucleotides outside the gene matches: 6. CDR1 and CDR2 from the germline V gene are MNHNS and SASEGT.

This clone has only a few counts. The V and J genes are TRBV7-8 and TRBJ1-2; D unclear. V lost 4 bases and J lost 7, with 16 bases in between. Germline V gene sequence: CDR1 SGHVS, CDR2 FQNEAQ. This CDR3 region has 14 residues. The CDR3 sequence is CASSSHVQALGYTF. CDR3 nucleotides: TGTGCCAGCAGCTCCCATGTCCAGGCGCTTGGCTACACCTTC.

The rearrangement uses TRBV6-4 and TRBJ2-1; D is possibly TRBD2 (7 bases). Germline loops: CDR1 MRHNA, CDR2 SNTAGT. The V gene lost 5 bases and the J gene lost 7 bases, with 15 bases spanning the gap. This CDR3 has 14 residues. CDR3 in amino acids: CASSKEGGSNEQFF. CDR3 bases: TGTGCCAGCAGTAAAGAGGGGGGGTCGAATGAGCAGTTCTTC.

This clone was seen more than once but under ten times. The V call is TRBV9, the J call TRBJ2-2; TRBD2 matches at 7 bases. This CDR3 region has 16 residues. Germline trimming cut 5 bases from V and 4 bases from J; bases unmatched to any gene: 11. CDR1 is SGDLS and CDR2 is YYNGEE in the germline V gene. The CDR3 loop is CASRPGTMGGTGELFF. CDR3 nucleotides: TGTGCCAGCAGGCCCGGGACTATGGGAGGCACCGGGGAGCTGTTTTTT.

This clone was seen only a few times. The chain uses TRBV5-4 and TRBJ1-2; no clear D. With 0 bases removed from V and 7 bases from J, the gap between germline ends came to 4 bases. Germline CDR1 SGHNT, CDR2 YYREEE (reference sequence). This CDR3 contains 11 residues. The CDR3: CASSLGSGYTF. DNA for the CDR3: TGTGCCAGCAGCTTGGGCAGTGGCTACACCTTC. Full variable domain (remainder filled in from reference TRBV5-4 and TRBJ1-2): ETGVTQSPTHLIKTRGQQVTLRCSSQSGHNTVSWYQQALGQGPQFIFQYYREEENGRGNFPPRFSGLQFPNYSSELNVNALELDDSALYLCASSLGSGYTFGSGTRLTVV.

This sequence joins TRBV11-2 and TRBJ2-7, with TRBD1 matching over 11 bases. Trimming at V came to 0 bases and at J to 6 bases, leaving 7 bases not matched to a gene. The CDR3 consists of 16 residues. Germline assignment: CDR1 SGHAT and CDR2 FQNNGV. The CDR3 nucleotides read TGTGCCAGCAGCTTAGATCTGGGGACAGGGGGTTTCGAGCAGTACTTC. Translation: CASSLDLGTGGFEQYF.

The genes are TRBV4-1 and TRBJ2-7; 11 nucleotides align to TRBD2. With 2 bases clipped from V and 4 bases from J, the junction kept 4 bases outside the gene matches. The CDR3 covers 15 residues. Germline V gene data show CDR1 as MGHRA and CDR2 as YSYEKL. The CDR3 loop is CASSQTGTSGYEQYF. CDR3 in DNA: TGCGCCAGCAGCCAAACCGGGACTAGCGGTTACGAGCAGTACTTC.

The chain links TRBV25-1 to TRBJ1-1; D is possibly TRBD1 (5 bases). The V gene lost 3 bases and the J gene lost 2 bases, with 10 bases spanning the gap. Germline lookup yields CDR1 MGHDK and CDR2 SYGVNS. The CDR3 runs to 14 residues. In DNA, the CDR3 is TGTGCCAGCAGTGATTTCCAGGGAAACACTGAAGCTTTCTTT. It codes for CASSDFQGNTEAFF.